These T cell receptor beta chains were read from a single sample in a study of cytomegalovirus exposure and HLA in healthy donors. Assay: immunoSEQ multiplex PCR; the TCRdb copy retains only in-frame clones and omits some. The sample yields around 400,000 clones, 75% to 90% seen once. Sequencing was performed on PBMCs. These receptors originate from a woman between 18 and 29 years old in good health and CMV-seronegative. The CDR3 runs from the conserved cysteine through the conserved F or W. The D gene is left open where the match is weak. For some rows the clone size is stated as once, few or many, or as a class when expanded; others skip it.

d_call | j_call | v_call | clone_size | cdr3_nt | cdr3_aa
TRBD2 | TRBJ2-3 | TRBV5-1 | - | TGCGCCAGCAGCCTCGGACTAGCGAAGACAGATACGCAGTATTTT | CASSLGLAKTDTQYF
- | TRBJ2-7 | TRBV5-4 | - | TGTGCCAGCAGCTTGACGCTAGCTTCATCCGAGCAGTACTTC | CASSLTLASSEQYF
- | TRBJ2-7 | TRBV7-9 | - | TGTGCCAGCAGCTTATCCGGGGTCATCTACGAGCAGTACTTC | CASSLSGVIYEQYF
- | TRBJ1-5 | TRBV6-1 | few | TGTGCCAGCAGTGACAATCCCCAGCATTTT | CASSDNPQHF
- | TRBJ2-7 | TRBV6-5 | - | TGTGCCAGCCAGGGTCACTACGAGCAGTACTTC | CASQGHYEQYF
- | TRBJ1-4 | TRBV11-2 | - | TGTGCCAGCAGCCCCGGAGGGGCAACTAATGAAAAACTGTTTTTT | CASSPGGATNEKLFF
- | TRBJ2-1 | TRBV28 | - | TGTGCCAGCAGTTTACATGGACTACCGCGGACGTTCTTC | CASSLHGLPRTFF
TRBD1 | TRBJ2-7 | TRBV5-4 | - | TGTGCCAGCCGGGACAGGGGTTACGAGCAGTACTTC | CASRDRGYEQYF
- | TRBJ2-7 | TRBV4-1 | once | TGCGCCAGCAGCCAACAAGTGCTTCGGGGGTCCTACGAGCAGTACTTC | CASSQQVLRGSYEQYF
- | TRBJ1-5 | TRBV7-2 | - | TGTGCCAGCAGCTCCCCGGGGGGTCAGCCCCAGCATTTT | CASSSPGGQPQHF
- | TRBJ2-3 | TRBV11-3 | - | TGTGCCAGCAGCTTAGGCCCGAGTAGCACAGATACGCAGTATTTT | CASSLGPSSTDTQYF
TRBD1 | TRBJ2-7 | TRBV18 | once | TGTGCCAGCTCACCCCGCATGGGACAGGGCGACTACGAGCAGTACTTC | CASSPRMGQGDYEQYF
TRBD2 | TRBJ2-1 | TRBV4-1 | - | TGCGCCAGCAGCCAAGTATTAGCGGGGCTGGGTAATGAGCAGTTCTTC | CASSQVLAGLGNEQFF
- | TRBJ2-7 | TRBV19 | - | TGTGCCAGTAAACTTACAGGGAATCTGGGCTCCTACGAGCAGTACTTC | CASKLTGNLGSYEQYF
TRBD1 | TRBJ1-1 | TRBV27 | - | TGTGCCAGCAGAGCAGGGGGAGTGAGAACTGAAGCTTTCTTT | CASRAGGVRTEAFF
- | TRBJ2-7 | TRBV28 | - | TGTGCCAGCAGAATAGGGGTGACCTACGAGCAGTACTTC | CASRIGVTYEQYF
TRBD1 | TRBJ1-2 | TRBV5-6 | - | TGTGCCAGCAGCCATCGGGACAGGACTAACTATGGCTACACCTTC | CASSHRDRTNYGYTF
- | TRBJ1-6 | TRBV7-9 | few | TGTGCCAGCAGCTTCCAGGGGAATTATTCACCCCTCCACTTT | CASSFQGNYSPLHF